These T cell receptor beta chains were read from a single sample in a study of OX40 agonist ivuxolimab in advanced cancers. Profiled with immunoSEQ multiplex PCR; TCRdb holds only in-frame clones, not every one. This sample has approximately 60,000 clones, with about 80% found just once. The material sequenced was CD4+ or CD8+ T cells sorted from blood, taken in a trial of the OX40 agonist ivuxolimab. The origin of the receptors is an adult with an advanced solid tumor such as melanoma, head and neck, liver or kidney cancer. The CDR3 runs from the conserved cysteine through the conserved F or W. A D gene is named only where the DNA matches it firmly. Clone sizes are given selectively: once, few, many, or a class where the clone is expanded.

>TRBJ2-5|.|.|TRBV18
CASSPGQPVETQYF
TGTGCCAGCTCACCCGGACAGCCGGTAGAGACCCAGTACTTC
>TRBJ2-7|.|.|TRBV30
CAWSRESYEQYF
TGTGCCTGGAGTCGCGAGTCCTACGAGCAGTACTTC
>TRBJ2-7|.|.|TRBV7-2
CASSPHPGGYEQYF
TGTGCCAGCAGCCCCCACCCCGGGGGTTACGAGCAGTACTTC
>TRBJ2-7|.|.|TRBV21-1
CANTTGPSYEQYF
TGTGCCAATACGACAGGGCCCTCCTACGAGCAGTACTTC
>TRBJ2-2|TRBD2|.|TRBV19
CASQGWTSGIGELFF
TGTGCCAGTCAAGGCTGGACTAGCGGGATCGGGGAGCTGTTTTTT
>TRBJ2-5|.|.|TRBV27
CASSPMSGVQETQYF
TGTGCCAGCAGCCCAATGTCAGGGGTACAAGAGACCCAGTACTTC
>TRBJ2-7|TRBD2|.|TRBV4-1
CASSEQLSGSISYEQYF
TGCGCCAGCAGCGAGCAGCTTAGCGGGAGTATTTCCTACGAGCAGTACTTC
>TRBJ2-5|TRBD2|.|TRBV4-1
CASSQDPATSGRVKTQYF
TGCGCCAGCAGCCAAGACCCGGCTACTAGCGGGAGAGTGAAGACCCAGTACTTC
>TRBJ2-2|TRBD2|.|TRBV19
CASRGLSGENTGELFF
TGTGCCAGCCGGGGGCTTAGCGGGGAGAACACCGGGGAGCTGTTTTTT
>TRBJ1-1|.|few|TRBV6-6
CASSYTTDTEAFF
TGTGCCAGCAGTTACACTACGGACACTGAAGCTTTCTTT
>TRBJ2-5|TRBD2|.|TRBV7-9
CASSWTSGGGETQYF
TGTGCCAGCAGCTGGACTAGCGGGGGAGGGGAGACCCAGTACTTC
>TRBJ2-5|.|.|TRBV19
CATRDPTETQYF
TGTGCCACCCGGGACCCCACCGAGACCCAGTACTTC
>TRBJ2-2|.|.|TRBV30
CAWSAVQTGELFF
TGTGCCTGGAGTGCCGTCCAAACCGGGGAGCTGTTTTTT
>TRBJ2-7|TRBD1|.|TRBV9
CASSVEGDRREQYF
TGTGCCAGCAGCGTAGAAGGGGACAGAAGGGAGCAGTACTTC
>TRBJ2-7|.|.|TRBV7-3
CASSLTSQGGYEQYF
TGTGCCAGCAGCTTAACGTCCCAGGGTGGCTACGAGCAGTACTTC
>TRBJ1-3|TRBD1|.|TRBV18
CASSPPTGDSGNTIYF
TGTGCCAGCTCACCACCGACAGGGGACTCTGGAAACACCATATATTTT
>TRBJ2-1|.|.|TRBV4-1
CASSHVNMGFVSYNEQFF
TGCGCCAGCAGCCACGTCAACATGGGGTTCGTCTCCTACAATGAGCAGTTCTTC
>TRBJ2-1|TRBD2|.|TRBV9
CASSVGTTLAGSNEQFF
TGTGCCAGCAGCGTAGGAACTACCCTAGCGGGGTCCAATGAGCAGTTCTTC
>TRBJ2-7|.|.|TRBV7-2
CASSLGAYEQYF
TGTGCCAGCAGCTTAGGGGCTTACGAGCAGTACTTC
>TRBJ2-1|.|.|TRBV30
CAWSAAGEQFF
TGTGCCTGGAGTGCAGCCGGTGAGCAGTTCTTC
>TRBJ1-2|TRBD1|.|TRBV7-2
CASSTRTGSDYTF
TGTGCCAGCAGCACCCGGACAGGGTCTGACTACACCTTC
>TRBJ1-1|.|.|TRBV29-1
CSTTSGPEAFF
TGCAGCACCACCTCTGGGCCTGAAGCTTTCTTT
>TRBJ1-1|.|.|TRBV5-8
CASSLARNTEAFF
TGTGCCAGCAGCTTGGCCCGGAACACTGAAGCTTTCTTT
>TRBJ1-2|.|.|TRBV19
CASSPLRGNYGYTF
TGTGCCAGTAGTCCCCTTCGGGGCAACTATGGCTACACCTTC
>TRBJ1-5|.|medium-sized|TRBV5-1
CASSLGGLQPQHF
TGCGCCAGCAGCTTGGGGGGGCTCCAGCCCCAGCATTTT
>TRBJ1-6|.|.|TRBV2
CASSDDSQNNSPLHF
TGTGCCAGCAGTGACGACAGCCAGAATAATTCACCCCTCCACTTT
>TRBJ1-1|.|.|TRBV6-1
CASSEAWLQTEAFF
TGTGCCAGCAGTGAAGCGTGGTTGCAGACTGAAGCTTTCTTT
>TRBJ1-6|.|.|TRBV11-3
CASSLGQSSPLHF
TGTGCCAGCAGCTTAGGGCAATCTTCACCCCTCCACTTT
>TRBJ2-1|TRBD2|.|TRBV11-2
CASSRGLAGGTYNEQFF
TGTGCCAGCAGCAGAGGACTAGCGGGAGGAACCTACAATGAGCAGTTCTTC
>TRBJ1-6|TRBD1|.|TRBV2
CARRTGENSPLHF
TGTGCCAGGAGGACAGGGGAAAATTCACCCCTCCACTTT
>TRBJ2-7|TRBD2|.|TRBV4-1
CASSQGSGRHEQYF
TGCGCCAGCAGCCAAGGTAGCGGGAGGCACGAGCAGTACTTC
>TRBJ1-1|.|.|TRBV5-8
CASSLAISGAEAFF
TGTGCCAGCAGCTTGGCAATTTCGGGGGCTGAAGCTTTCTTT
>TRBJ2-7|.|.|TRBV5-1
CASSLAGTYSYEQYF
TGCGCCAGCAGCTTGGCCGGGACATACTCCTACGAGCAGTACTTC
>TRBJ2-1|TRBD2|.|TRBV2
CASSIAGGVNEQFF
TGTGCCAGCAGTATTGCCGGGGGGGTTAATGAGCAGTTCTTC
>TRBJ2-5|TRBD1|.|TRBV9
CASSRDRDRGTQYF
TGTGCCAGCAGCCGCGACAGGGACCGTGGGACCCAGTACTTC
>TRBJ1-1|.|.|TRBV29-1
CSVARSVAGTEAFF
TGCAGCGTTGCACGATCAGTGGCAGGCACTGAAGCTTTCTTT
>TRBJ2-2|TRBD2|.|TRBV7-9
CASSFVERLANTGELFF
TGTGCCAGCAGCTTTGTCGAGCGACTAGCAAACACCGGGGAGCTGTTTTTT
>TRBJ2-1|TRBD2|.|TRBV18
CASSRPNGLASYNEQFF
TGTGCCAGCTCACGTCCGAACGGACTAGCCTCATACAATGAGCAGTTCTTC
>TRBJ2-1|TRBD2|.|TRBV19
CASSLGLAGGLQNEQFF
TGTGCCAGTAGTCTCGGACTAGCGGGAGGGTTGCAGAATGAGCAGTTCTTC
>TRBJ2-1|TRBD2|.|TRBV18
CASSPLREGFYNEQFF
TGTGCCAGCTCACCATTGCGGGAGGGCTTCTACAATGAGCAGTTCTTC
>TRBJ1-2|TRBD1|.|TRBV6-1
CASSDGQGIGYTF
TGTGCCAGCAGTGATGGACAGGGGATTGGCTACACCTTC
>TRBJ2-6|TRBD2|.|TRBV19
CASSIGTSGRARAGANVLTF
TGTGCCAGTAGTATAGGGACTAGCGGGAGGGCCCGGGCTGGGGCCAACGTCCTGACTTTC
>TRBJ1-2|.|few|TRBV27
CASRGRGSPYGYTF
TGTGCCAGTCGGGGGAGGGGTTCGCCCTATGGCTACACCTTC
>TRBJ2-7|.|few|TRBV6-4
CASALREQYF
TGTGCCAGCGCGCTTAGAGAGCAGTACTTC
>TRBJ1-1|.|.|TRBV5-1
CASSLDRAWTEAFF
TGCGCCAGCAGCTTGGACAGGGCCTGGACTGAAGCTTTCTTT
>TRBJ1-1|.|.|TRBV18
CASSPGGWAENTEAFF
TGTGCCAGCTCACCAGGGGGATGGGCGGAGAACACTGAAGCTTTCTTT
>TRBJ2-6|TRBD1|.|TRBV18
CASSRQGNGANVLTF
TGTGCCAGCTCACGACAGGGGAACGGGGCCAACGTCCTGACTTTC
>TRBJ1-1|.|.|TRBV11-2
CASSFRSLRTEAFF
TGTGCCAGCAGCTTTAGGTCCTTGAGGACTGAAGCTTTCTTT
>TRBJ1-2|.|.|TRBV6-5
CASTPGYGYTF
TGTGCCAGCACGCCGGGCTATGGCTACACCTTC
>TRBJ1-3|.|.|TRBV18
CASSPDGSGGNTIYF
TGTGCCAGCTCACCAGACGGTTCGGGAGGAAACACCATATATTTT
>TRBJ1-2|TRBD1|.|TRBV4-2
CASSQPGGGSINGYTF
TGTGCCAGCAGCCAACCAGGGGGTGGTAGTATAAATGGCTACACCTTC
>TRBJ2-7|TRBD2|.|TRBV5-4
CASSPGLADLYEQYF
TGTGCCAGCAGCCCCGGACTAGCGGACCTTTACGAGCAGTACTTC
>TRBJ2-5|.|few|TRBV6-1
CASSEVYGAQSRRGTQYF
TGTGCCAGCAGTGAAGTGTACGGGGCACAGTCTAGGCGCGGGACCCAGTACTTC
>TRBJ2-7|TRBD2|.|TRBV5-1
CASSPGGREQYF
TGCGCCAGCAGCCCGGGAGGGCGCGAGCAGTACTTC
>TRBJ1-1|.|few|TRBV2
CASRAQGNTEAFF
TGTGCCAGCAGGGCACAGGGGAACACTGAAGCTTTCTTT
>TRBJ1-5|.|many|TRBV28
CASSFSSHYNQPQHF
TGTGCCAGCAGTTTCTCCAGCCACTACAATCAGCCCCAGCATTTT
>TRBJ1-2|TRBD1|medium-sized|TRBV10-1
CASSPGDRGYGYTF
TGCGCCAGCAGCCCCGGGGACAGGGGGTATGGCTACACCTTC
>TRBJ2-2|.|.|TRBV4-1
CASSQSAGELFF
TGCGCCAGCAGCCAATCGGCCGGGGAGCTGTTTTTT
>TRBJ1-1|.|once|TRBV6-1
CASRRSGLSNTEAFF
TGTGCCAGCAGGAGATCGGGACTTTCGAACACTGAAGCTTTCTTT